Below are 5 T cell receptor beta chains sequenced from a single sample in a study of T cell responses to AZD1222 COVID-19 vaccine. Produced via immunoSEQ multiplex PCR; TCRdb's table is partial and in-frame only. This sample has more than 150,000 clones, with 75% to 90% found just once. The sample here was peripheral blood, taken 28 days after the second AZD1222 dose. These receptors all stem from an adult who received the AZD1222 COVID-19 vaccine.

The CDR3: CASSYSGAGDSSYEQYF. The CDR3 DNA reads as TGCGCCAGCAGCTACAGTGGAGCGGGAGATTCCTCCTACGAGCAGTACTTC. The chain joins TRBV5-1 to TRBJ2-7; 8 bases are shared with TRBD2. V lost 3 bases, J lost 0 bases, and 11 bases stayed unmatched. CDR3 length: 17 residues. From germline, CDR1 is SGHRS and CDR2 YFSETQ.

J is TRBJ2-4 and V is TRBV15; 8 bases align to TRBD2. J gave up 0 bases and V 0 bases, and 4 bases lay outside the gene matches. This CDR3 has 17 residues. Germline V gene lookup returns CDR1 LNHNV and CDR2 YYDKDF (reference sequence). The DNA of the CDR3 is TGTGCCACCAGCAGAGAACGTAGCGGGGTAGCCAAAAACATTCAGTACTTC. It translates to CATSRERSGVAKNIQYF. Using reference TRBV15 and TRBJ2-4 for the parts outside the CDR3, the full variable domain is DAMVIQNPRYQVTQFGKPVTLSCSQTLNHNVMYWYQQKSSQAPKLLFHYYDKDFNNEADTPDNFQSRRPNTSFCFLDIRSPGLGDTAMYLCATSRERSGVAKNIQYFGAGTRLSVL.

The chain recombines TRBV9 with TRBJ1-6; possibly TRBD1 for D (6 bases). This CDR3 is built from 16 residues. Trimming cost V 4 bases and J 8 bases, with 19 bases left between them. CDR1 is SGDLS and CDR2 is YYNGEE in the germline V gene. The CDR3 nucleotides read TGTGCCAGCAGCCCCATCAGGGGCGGTGGTGATTCACCCCTCCACTTT. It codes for CASSPIRGGGDSPLHF.

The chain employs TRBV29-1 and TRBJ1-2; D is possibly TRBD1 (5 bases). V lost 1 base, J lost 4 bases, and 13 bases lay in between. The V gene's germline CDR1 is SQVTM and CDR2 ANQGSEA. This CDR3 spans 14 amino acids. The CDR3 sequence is CSVEAVSGFYGYTF. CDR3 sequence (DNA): TGCAGCGTTGAAGCGGTCTCAGGGTTCTATGGCTACACCTTC.

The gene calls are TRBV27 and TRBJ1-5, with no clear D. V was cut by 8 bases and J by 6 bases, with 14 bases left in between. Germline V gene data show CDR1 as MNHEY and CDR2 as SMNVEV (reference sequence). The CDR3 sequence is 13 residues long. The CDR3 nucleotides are TGTGCCAGCGCATTAGGAGGTGGTCAGCCCCAGCATTTT. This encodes CASALGGGQPQHF.